This T cell receptor beta chain was profiled in a study of blood T cell repertoires in COVID-19. Across the study: T cells, B-cell-depleted T cells, or PBMCs supplied cDNA or gDNA.

TCRdb keeps only in-frame clones here, not all; method: immunoSEQ multiplex PCR. The profile covers 200,000 to 250,000 clones, with roughly 84% appearing a single time and about 6.6% taken by the ten largest. Germline V gene lookup returns CDR1 SEHNR and CDR2 FQNEAQ (reference sequence). The V gene lost 3 bases and the J gene lost 5 bases, with 10 bases spanning the gap. This CDR3 spans 14 amino acids. This chain links TRBV7-9 with TRBJ1-4; D is unresolved. The TCR originated in a woman aged 35 to 49 who had recovered from COVID-19. The sample was PBMCs or T cells enriched from blood (not recorded which). The CDR3 nucleotides are TGTGCCAGCAGCTTGACACCCCGGAATGAAAAACTGTTTTTT. The encoded protein is CASSLTPRNEKLFF.